These 22 T cell receptor beta chains share one sample of origin, sequenced in a study of shared clonotypes between healthy human individuals. Profiled with immunoSEQ multiplex PCR; TCRdb holds only in-frame clones, not every one. This sample carries about 1,500,000 clones, 96% of them seen once, and the ten largest clones take about 1%. Sequencing input: naive CD4+ T cells sorted from blood. This sample's subset: CD45RA+ positively selected. These receptor sequences come from a man younger than 40 in good health.

The chain couples TRBV18 to TRBJ1-2; TRBD1 agrees at 7 bases. V shed 2 bases and J 4 bases; nucleotides not matched to a gene: 4. The CDR3 has 14 residues. CDR1 KGHSH and CDR2 LQKENI come from the germline V gene. CDR3 loop: CASSPEQGTYGYTF. As DNA, the CDR3 is TGTGCCAGCTCACCAGAACAGGGGACCTATGGCTACACCTTC.

The gene calls are TRBV15 and TRBJ2-5, with a weak D call TRBD2 (7 bases). Germline CDR1 is LNHNV and CDR2 is YYDKDF (reference sequence). The V and J ends lost 2 bases and 7 bases respectively, with 17 bases between them. The CDR3 is 15 residues long. The CDR3 DNA sequence: TGTGCCACCAGCAGACCCCCCCGGGGGGCTAGGACCCAGTACTTC. Translated, it gives CATSRPPRGARTQYF.

The V and J genes are TRBV5-6 and TRBJ2-7; D unresolved. Trimming left V 4 bases short and J 7 bases short, with 9 bases between. CDR1 and CDR2 (germline): SGHDT, YYEEEE. The CDR3 extends over 11 amino acids. CDR3 protein: CASSGEGEQYF. The CDR3 DNA reads as TGTGCCAGCAGCGGGGAAGGGGAGCAGTACTTC.

Worth noting for this clone: Other DNA sequences in this sample translate to the same CDR3. J is TRBJ2-7 and V is TRBV18; possibly TRBD1 for D (6 bases). The CDR3 spans 13 residues. Looked up from germline, CDR1 is KGHSH and CDR2 is LQKENI. V lost 1 base to trimming and J lost 3 bases, with 7 bases between them. CDR3 nucleotides: TGTGCCAGCTCACCACTGGACAGCTACGAGCAGTACTTC. As protein: CASSPLDSYEQYF.

The chain combines TRBV5-1 with TRBJ2-7; 14 bases map to TRBD2. The CDR3 covers 16 residues. With V trimmed by 3 bases and J by 2 bases, 4 bases remained unmatched. Germline assignment: CDR1 SGHRS and CDR2 YFSETQ. Here the CDR3 DNA reads TGCGCCAGCAGCTCGGGGACTAGCGGGAGAACCTACGAGCAGTACTTC. It codes for CASSSGTSGRTYEQYF. Full variable domain (missing parts from reference TRBV5-1 and TRBJ2-7): KAGVTQTPRYLIKTRGQQVTLSCSPISGHRSVSWYQQTPGQGLQFLFEYFSETQRNKGNFPGRFSGRQFSNSRSEMNVSTLELGDSALYLCASSSGTSGRTYEQYFGPGTRLTVT.

This rearrangement joins TRBV5-1 to TRBJ1-4; 7 bases agree with TRBD1. The CDR3 extends over 15 amino acids. V lost 4 bases, J lost 8 bases, and 11 bases stayed unmatched. CDR1 is SGHRS, CDR2 YFSETQ, per germline. CDR3 nucleotide sequence: TGCGCCAGCAGCCCGCCCGGGACAGAGGGGGAAAAACTGTTTTTT. Translated, it gives CASSPPGTEGEKLFF.

The rearrangement uses TRBV28 and TRBJ1-3, with unresolved D. V gave up 2 bases and J gave up 4 bases, with 9 bases separating them. CDR1 and CDR2 (germline): MDHEN, SYDVKM. The CDR3 extends over 14 amino acids. CDR3 bases: TGTGCCAGCAGTTTAATTGGCTCGGGAAACACCATATATTTT. It specifies CASSLIGSGNTIYF.

The chain joins TRBV18 to TRBJ2-3, with 9 positions matching TRBD2. Germline CDR1 reads KGHSH; CDR2 reads LQKENI. This CDR3 has 15 amino acids. The J segment lost 0 bases and the V segment lost 5 bases, leaving 3 bases of the junction unmatched. This CDR3 reads CASSSREGSTDTQYF. CDR3 nucleotides: TGTGCCAGCTCATCGCGGGAGGGGAGCACAGATACGCAGTATTTT. Filled out from reference TRBV18 and TRBJ2-3, the complete variable domain reads NAGVMQNPRHLVRRRGQEARLRCSPMKGHSHVYWYRQLPEEGLKFMVYLQKENIIDESGMPKERFSAEFPKEGPSILRIQQVVRGDSAAYFCASSSREGSTDTQYFGPGTRLTVL.

The chain joins TRBV6-5 to TRBJ1-5, with D possibly matching TRBD1 (6 bases). This CDR3 has 13 residues. Germline V CDR1 and CDR2: MNHEY, SVGAGI. The V end was cut by 7 bases, the J end by 4 bases, with 11 bases between. The CDR3 sequence: CASMRGHNQPQHF. The CDR3 nucleotides read TGTGCCAGCATGCGGGGGCATAATCAGCCCCAGCATTTT.

The chain employs TRBV28 and TRBJ2-2; D perhaps matches TRBD1 (5 bases). The germline V gene encodes CDR1 MDHEN and CDR2 SYDVKM. The CDR3 covers 14 residues. The DNA for the CDR3 is TGTGCGATATCGTGGATGGGGCTAACCGGGGAGCTGTTTTTT. Translating gives CAISWMGLTGELFF.

The V call is TRBV7-9, the J call TRBJ2-6, with unresolved D. CDR3 length: 14 residues. Germline loops: CDR1 SEHNR, CDR2 FQNEAQ (reference sequence). V lost 3 bases, J lost 0 bases, and 3 bases lay in between. The CDR3: CASSLSSGANVLTF. In nucleotides, the CDR3 is TGTGCCAGCAGCTTGTCCTCTGGGGCCAACGTCCTGACTTTC.

The gene calls are TRBV19 and TRBJ1-2, with 11 nucleotides matching TRBD1. Germline-derived CDR1 and CDR2 are LNHDA and SQIVND (reference sequence). The J segment lost 7 bases and the V segment lost 4 bases, leaving 11 bases of the junction unmatched. The CDR3 spans 16 residues. CDR3 sequence reads: CASSNPLRDRGGGYTF. The CDR3 DNA is TGTGCCAGTAGTAACCCCCTTCGGGACAGGGGGGGTGGCTACACCTTC.

This clone was seen a single time. The CDR3 loop reads CASSGTSGSAEQFF. In DNA, the CDR3 is TGTGCCAGCAGTGGGACTAGCGGAAGCGCTGAGCAGTTCTTC. This chain joins TRBV2 and TRBJ2-1; 10 bases are shared with TRBD2. Germline V gene data show CDR1 as SNHLY and CDR2 as FYNNEI. V trimming: 4 bases; J trimming: 9 bases; junction bases outside the gene matches: 6. The CDR3 has 14 amino acids. The full variable domain, rest sourced from reference TRBV2 and TRBJ2-1, is EPEVTQTPSHQVTQMGQEVILRCVPISNHLYFYWYRQILGQKVEFLVSFYNNEISEKSEIFDDQFSVERPDGSNFTLKIRSTKLEDSAMYFCASSGTSGSAEQFFGPGTRLTVL.

V gene TRBV10-3 combines with J gene TRBJ2-3; TRBD1 agrees at 10 bases. Germline CDR1 reads ENHRY; CDR2 reads SYGVKD. The length of the CDR3 is 17 residues. The V segment lost 5 bases and the J segment 6 bases; nucleotides outside the gene matches: 14. Here the CDR3 DNA reads TGTGCCATCAGTTTACCCCTTGGGGGACAGGGGCCGGATACGCAGTATTTT. Encoded protein: CAISLPLGGQGPDTQYF.

This chain joins TRBV7-9 and TRBJ2-1; TRBD1 aligns across 7 bases. The CDR3 is made up of 15 amino acids. The V gene's germline CDR1 is SEHNR and CDR2 FQNEAQ (reference sequence). J lost 5 bases, V lost 11 bases, and 15 bases had no gene match. CDR3 DNA: TGTGCCGGGTATTTACTCGGGACAGATAACAATGAGCAGTTCTTC. Translation: CAGYLLGTDNNEQFF. The full variable domain, with the rest looked up from reference TRBV7-9 and TRBJ2-1, is DTGVSQNPRHKITKRGQNVTFRCDPISEHNRLYWYRQTLGQGPEFLTYFQNEAQLEKSRLLSDRFSAERPKGSFSTLEIQRTEQGDSAMYLCAGYLLGTDNNEQFFGPGTRLTVL.

The sample holds one count of this clone. The CDR3, as DNA: TGCGCCAGCAGCCCGTGGGTAACTAATGATGAAAAACTGTTTTTT. Translation gives CASSPWVTNDEKLFF. The V call is TRBV4-3, the J call TRBJ1-4; no clear D gene. The CDR3 has 15 amino acids. Germline V CDR1 and CDR2: LGHNA, YSLEER. Between the trimmed V and J ends, which lost 4 bases and 6 bases, there was a span of 15 bases.

The chain employs TRBV14 and TRBJ2-1; D is ambiguous. Germline-derived CDR1 and CDR2 are SGHDN and FVKESK. V dropped 3 bases and J dropped 0 bases, with 9 bases sitting between them. The CDR3 consists of 15 residues. CDR3 coding DNA: TGTGCCAGCAGCCAGGTCCAGCTCTCCTACAATGAGCAGTTCTTC. Protein sequence: CASSQVQLSYNEQFF. Full variable domain (remainder filled in from reference TRBV14 and TRBJ2-1): EAGVTQFPSHSVIEKGQTVTLRCDPISGHDNLYWYRRVMGKEIKFLLHFVKESKQDESGMPNNRFLAERTGGTYSTLKVQPAELEDSGVYFCASSQVQLSYNEQFFGPGTRLTVL.

V is TRBV7-3 and J is TRBJ2-5; 14 bases fit TRBD2. Germline lookup yields CDR1 SGHTA and CDR2 FQGTGA. This CDR3 region has 17 residues. V shed 1 base, J shed 4 bases, and the junction held 5 bases outside the gene matches. The CDR3 region has the DNA TGTGCCAGCAGCTTAAGGGGACTAGCGGGAGAAGGAGAGACCCAGTACTTC. Its protein product is CASSLRGLAGEGETQYF.

V and J are TRBV5-6 and TRBJ1-1, with D possibly matching TRBD1 (5 bases). Germline-derived CDR1 and CDR2 are SGHDT and YYEEEE. V lost 0 bases, J lost 4 bases, and 13 bases lay in between. The CDR3 is 15 amino acids. The CDR3 DNA reads as TGTGCCAGCAGCTTGGACCTCAGGGTGGCCACTGAAGCTTTCTTT. This codes for CASSLDLRVATEAFF.

The chain recombines TRBV5-4 with TRBJ2-5, with 15 bases fitting TRBD2. The V segment lost 4 bases and the J segment 1 base; nucleotides outside the gene matches: 8. Germline V gene data show CDR1 as SGHNT and CDR2 as YYREEE (reference sequence). This CDR3 is built from 18 residues. The CDR3 here is CASSIGLAGGPLQETQYF. CDR3 in DNA: TGTGCCAGCAGCATCGGACTAGCGGGAGGGCCGCTCCAAGAGACCCAGTACTTC. The full variable domain, rest sourced from reference TRBV5-4 and TRBJ2-5, is ETGVTQSPTHLIKTRGQQVTLRCSSQSGHNTVSWYQQALGQGPQFIFQYYREEENGRGNFPPRFSGLQFPNYSSELNVNALELDDSALYLCASSIGLAGGPLQETQYFGPGTRLLVL.

The chain is built from TRBV7-2 and TRBJ2-7; D remains unclear. The CDR3 length is 13 residues. The germline CDR1 and CDR2 sequences are SGHTA and FQGNSA. V lost 0 bases and J 3 bases, leaving 6 bases between the germline ends. CDR3 loop: CASSLATIYEQYF. DNA for the CDR3: TGTGCCAGCAGCTTAGCGACCATCTACGAGCAGTACTTC.

The chain is built from TRBV5-4 and TRBJ2-2; no reliable D call. The CDR3 consists of 15 residues. Looked up from germline, CDR1 is SGHNT and CDR2 is YYREEE (reference sequence). V lost 4 bases and J lost 6, with 16 bases in between. The CDR3 loop is CASSAPGLPAGELFF. CDR3 coding DNA: TGTGCCAGCAGCGCTCCGGGCCTCCCCGCCGGGGAGCTGTTTTTT.